This T cell receptor (beta chain) comes out of a study of CD8+CD57+ T cells in acquired aplastic anemia. Study overall: Sorted CD4+ plus CD8+ cells gave DNA averaging roughly 3 ug. Healthy CD8+ samples averaged roughly 12 million reads.

Trimming cost V 4 bases and J 2 bases, with 10 bases left between them. This CDR3 has 14 amino acids. In germline, CDR1 is SGHRS, CDR2 YFSETQ. For CDR3 and TCR beta VDJ profiling, genomic DNA was the template used. Via MiXCR, TCRdb re-called the reads, giving one row per CDR3 protein. The sample lists 190,000 or so distinct CDR3 sequences, 61% occurring once. Sequenced sample: sorted CD4+, CD8+, or CD8+CD57+ T cells (not recorded which) from PBMCs. V usage is TRBV5-1 and J usage is TRBJ1-3; D is unresolved. The receptor was isolated from a human donor in good health. In DNA form, the CDR3 reads TGCGCCAGCAGCGATGGCGCAGCTGGAAACACCATATATTTT. Residues: CASSDGAAGNTIYF.